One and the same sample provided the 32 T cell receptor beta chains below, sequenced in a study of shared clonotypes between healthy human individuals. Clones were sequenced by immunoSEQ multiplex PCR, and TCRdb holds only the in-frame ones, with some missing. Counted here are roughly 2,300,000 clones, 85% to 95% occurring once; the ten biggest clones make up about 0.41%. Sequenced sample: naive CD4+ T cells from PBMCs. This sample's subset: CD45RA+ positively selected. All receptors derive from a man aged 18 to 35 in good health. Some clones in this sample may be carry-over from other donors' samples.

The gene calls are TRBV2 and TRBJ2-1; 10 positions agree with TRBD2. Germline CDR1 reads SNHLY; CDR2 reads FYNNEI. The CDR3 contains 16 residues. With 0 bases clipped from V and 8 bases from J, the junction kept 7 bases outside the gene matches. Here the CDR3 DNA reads TGTGCCAGCAGTGAAGCATCGCCTAGCGGGGGCTATGAGCAGTTCTTC. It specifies CASSEASPSGGYEQFF.

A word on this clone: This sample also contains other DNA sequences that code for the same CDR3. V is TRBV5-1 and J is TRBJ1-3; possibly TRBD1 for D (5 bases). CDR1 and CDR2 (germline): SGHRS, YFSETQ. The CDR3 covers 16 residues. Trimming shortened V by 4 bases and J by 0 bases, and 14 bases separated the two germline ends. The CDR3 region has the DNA TGCGCCAGCAGCCCGGGACCGCTCTACTCTGGAAACACCATATATTTT. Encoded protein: CASSPGPLYSGNTIYF.

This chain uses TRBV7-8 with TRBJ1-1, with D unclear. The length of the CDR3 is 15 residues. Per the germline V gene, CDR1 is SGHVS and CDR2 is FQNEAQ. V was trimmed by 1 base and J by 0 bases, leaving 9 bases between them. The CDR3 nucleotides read TGTGCCAGCAGCTTAGTACATCTGTTGAACACTGAAGCTTTCTTT. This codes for CASSLVHLLNTEAFF.

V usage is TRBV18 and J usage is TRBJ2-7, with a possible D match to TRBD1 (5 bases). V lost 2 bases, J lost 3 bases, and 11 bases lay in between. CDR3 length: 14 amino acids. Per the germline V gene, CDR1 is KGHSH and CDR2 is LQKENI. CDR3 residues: CASSPSRQNYEQYF. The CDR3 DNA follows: TGTGCCAGCTCACCAAGTAGACAGAACTACGAGCAGTACTTC.

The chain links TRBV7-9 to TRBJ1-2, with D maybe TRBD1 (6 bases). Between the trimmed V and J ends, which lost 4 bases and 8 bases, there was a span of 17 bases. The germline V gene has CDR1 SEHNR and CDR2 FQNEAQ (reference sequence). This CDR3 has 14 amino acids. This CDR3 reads CASSSLNRVRGYTF. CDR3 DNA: TGTGCCAGCAGCTCTTTAAACAGGGTTCGCGGCTACACCTTC.

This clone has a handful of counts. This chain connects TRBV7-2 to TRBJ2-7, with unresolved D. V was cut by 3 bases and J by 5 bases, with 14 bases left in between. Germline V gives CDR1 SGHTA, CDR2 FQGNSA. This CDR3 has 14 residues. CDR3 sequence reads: CASSLGPISHEQYF. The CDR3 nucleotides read TGTGCCAGCAGCTTGGGCCCTATTAGCCACGAGCAGTACTTC. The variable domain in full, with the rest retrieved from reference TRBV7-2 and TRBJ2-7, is GAGVSQSPSNKVTEKGKDVELRCDPISGHTALYWYRQSLGQGLEFLIYFQGNSAPDKSGLPSDRFSAERTGGSVSTLTIQRTQQEDSAVYLCASSLGPISHEQYFGPGTRLTVT.

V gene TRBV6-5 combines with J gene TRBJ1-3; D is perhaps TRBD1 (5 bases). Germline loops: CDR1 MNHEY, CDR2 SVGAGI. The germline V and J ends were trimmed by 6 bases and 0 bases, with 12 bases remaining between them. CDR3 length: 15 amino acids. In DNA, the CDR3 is TGTGCCAGCAGGGGACTACTCTCCTCTGGAAACACCATATATTTT. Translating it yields CASRGLLSSGNTIYF.

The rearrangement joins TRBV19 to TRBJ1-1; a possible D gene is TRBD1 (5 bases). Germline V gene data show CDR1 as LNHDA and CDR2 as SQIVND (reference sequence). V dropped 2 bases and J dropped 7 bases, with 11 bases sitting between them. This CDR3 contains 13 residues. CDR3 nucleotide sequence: TGTGCCAGTAGTATACAAGGGGACGGTGAAGCTTTCTTT. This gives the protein CASSIQGDGEAFF.

The CDR3 region is CASSPGGEVATNEKLFF. CDR3 in DNA: TGTGCCAGCTCACCGGGTGGTGAGGTGGCAACTAATGAAAAACTGTTTTTT. The rearrangement uses TRBV18 and TRBJ1-4, with D uncertain. The V and J ends lost 3 bases and 0 bases respectively, with 14 bases between them. Germline CDR1 KGHSH, CDR2 LQKENI. The CDR3 runs 17 residues.

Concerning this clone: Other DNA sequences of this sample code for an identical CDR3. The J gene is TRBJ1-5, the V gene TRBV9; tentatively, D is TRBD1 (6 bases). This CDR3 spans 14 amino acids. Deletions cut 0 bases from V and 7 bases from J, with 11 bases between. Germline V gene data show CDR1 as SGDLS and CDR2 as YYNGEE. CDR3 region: CASSVGGAGQPQHF. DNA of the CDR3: TGTGCCAGCAGCGTAGGGGGGGCCGGGCAGCCCCAGCATTTT.

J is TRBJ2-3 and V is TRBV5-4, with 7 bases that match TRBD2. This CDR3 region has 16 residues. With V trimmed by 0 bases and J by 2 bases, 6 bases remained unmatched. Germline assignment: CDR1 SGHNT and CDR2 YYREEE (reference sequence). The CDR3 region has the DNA TGTGCCAGCAGCTTGGCCGGCGGGAGAGTCACAGATACGCAGTATTTT. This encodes CASSLAGGRVTDTQYF.

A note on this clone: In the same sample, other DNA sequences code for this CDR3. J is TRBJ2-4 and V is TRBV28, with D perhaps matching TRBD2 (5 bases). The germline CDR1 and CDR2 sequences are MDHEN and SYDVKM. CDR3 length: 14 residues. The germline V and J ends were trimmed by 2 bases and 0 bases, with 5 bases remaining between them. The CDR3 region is CASSLGGAKNIQYF. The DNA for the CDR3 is TGTGCCAGCAGTTTAGGAGGAGCCAAAAACATTCAGTACTTC. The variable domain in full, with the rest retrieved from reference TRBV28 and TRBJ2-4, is DVKVTQSSRYLVKRTGEKVFLECVQDMDHENMFWYRQDPGLGLRLIYFSYDVKMKEKGDIPEGYSVSREKKERFSLILESASTNQTSMYLCASSLGGAKNIQYFGAGTRLSVL.

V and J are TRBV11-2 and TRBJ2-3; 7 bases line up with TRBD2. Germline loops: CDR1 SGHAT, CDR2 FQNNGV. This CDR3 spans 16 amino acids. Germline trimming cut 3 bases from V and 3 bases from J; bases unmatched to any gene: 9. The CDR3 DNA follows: TGTGCCAGCAGCTTCTCGGCGGGAGTGTCGACAGATACGCAGTATTTT. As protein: CASSFSAGVSTDTQYF.

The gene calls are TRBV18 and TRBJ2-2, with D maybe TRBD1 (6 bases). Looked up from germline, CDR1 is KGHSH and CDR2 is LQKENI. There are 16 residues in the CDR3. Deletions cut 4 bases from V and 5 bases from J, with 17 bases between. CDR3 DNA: TGTGCCAGCTCACGAGTCCAGATCCAGGGGACCGGGGAGCTGTTTTTT. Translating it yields CASSRVQIQGTGELFF.

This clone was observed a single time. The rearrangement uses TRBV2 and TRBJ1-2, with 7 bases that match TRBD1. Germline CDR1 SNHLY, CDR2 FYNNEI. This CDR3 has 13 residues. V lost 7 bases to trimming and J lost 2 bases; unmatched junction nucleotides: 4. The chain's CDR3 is CASKGQRNYGYTF. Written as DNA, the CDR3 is TGTGCCAGCAAGGGACAGCGCAACTATGGCTACACCTTC.

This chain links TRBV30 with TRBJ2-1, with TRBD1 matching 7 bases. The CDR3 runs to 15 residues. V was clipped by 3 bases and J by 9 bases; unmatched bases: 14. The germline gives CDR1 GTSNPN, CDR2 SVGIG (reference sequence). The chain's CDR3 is CAWRVETGSHPEQFF. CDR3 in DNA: TGTGCCTGGAGAGTAGAGACAGGGTCCCATCCTGAGCAGTTCTTC.

The CDR3 sequence is CASSFTGSSQNIQYF. The CDR3 bases are TGCGCCAGCAGCTTTACGGGTTCTTCCCAAAACATTCAGTACTTC. The J gene is TRBJ2-4, the V gene TRBV5-1, with no clear D. CDR1 and CDR2 from the germline V gene are SGHRS and YFSETQ. CDR3 size: 15 residues. Trimming pared 2 bases from V and 5 bases from J, leaving 14 bases between.

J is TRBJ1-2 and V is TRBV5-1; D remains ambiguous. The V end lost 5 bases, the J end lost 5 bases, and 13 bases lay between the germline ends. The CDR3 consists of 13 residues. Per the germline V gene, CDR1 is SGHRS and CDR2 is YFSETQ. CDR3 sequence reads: CASRQEGTYGYTF. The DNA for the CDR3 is TGCGCCAGCAGGCAAGAAGGAACGTATGGCTACACCTTC.

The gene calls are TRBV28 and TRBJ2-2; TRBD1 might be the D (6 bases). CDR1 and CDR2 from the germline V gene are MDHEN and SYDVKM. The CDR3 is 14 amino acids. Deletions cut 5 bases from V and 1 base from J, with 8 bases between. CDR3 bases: TGTGCCAGCAGTGGACAGTGGAACACCGGGGAGCTGTTTTTT. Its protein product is CASSGQWNTGELFF. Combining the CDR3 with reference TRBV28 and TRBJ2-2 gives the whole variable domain DVKVTQSSRYLVKRTGEKVFLECVQDMDHENMFWYRQDPGLGLRLIYFSYDVKMKEKGDIPEGYSVSREKKERFSLILESASTNQTSMYLCASSGQWNTGELFFGEGSRLTVL.

In DNA form, the CDR3 reads TGTGCCAGCAGCTTTGGTTTGGCGGGACCTGGCACAGATACGCAGTATTTT. Protein: CASSFGLAGPGTDTQYF. This rearrangement joins TRBV7-2 to TRBJ2-3; tentative D call: TRBD2 (6 bases). The germline CDR1 and CDR2 sequences are SGHTA and FQGNSA. Trimming took off 3 bases at V and 1 base at J, with 17 bases between the two ends. The CDR3 totals 17 residues.

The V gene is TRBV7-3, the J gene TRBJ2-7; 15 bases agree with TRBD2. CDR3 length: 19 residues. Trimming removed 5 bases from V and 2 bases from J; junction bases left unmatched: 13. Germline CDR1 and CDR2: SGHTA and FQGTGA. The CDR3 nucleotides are TGTGCCAGCAGCCTAAGGGGACTAGCGGGAGGATCCGGGGCCTACGAGCAGTACTTC. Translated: CASSLRGLAGGSGAYEQYF.

CDR3 sequence (DNA): TGTGCCAGCAGCTCCCTTGGCGGAGAGACCCAGTACTTC. It is translated as CASSSLGGETQYF. This chain links TRBV11-3 with TRBJ2-5; D ambiguous. The V end was cut by 4 bases, the J end by 4 bases, with 10 bases between. This CDR3 is built from 13 residues. The V gene's germline CDR1 is SGHNT and CDR2 YENEEA.

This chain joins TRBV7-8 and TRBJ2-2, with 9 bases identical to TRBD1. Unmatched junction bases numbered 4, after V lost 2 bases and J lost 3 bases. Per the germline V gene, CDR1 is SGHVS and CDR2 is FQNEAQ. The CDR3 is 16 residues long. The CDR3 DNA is TGTGCCAGCAGCTTAAGGGACAGGGAGTACACCGGGGAGCTGTTTTTT. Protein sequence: CASSLRDREYTGELFF.

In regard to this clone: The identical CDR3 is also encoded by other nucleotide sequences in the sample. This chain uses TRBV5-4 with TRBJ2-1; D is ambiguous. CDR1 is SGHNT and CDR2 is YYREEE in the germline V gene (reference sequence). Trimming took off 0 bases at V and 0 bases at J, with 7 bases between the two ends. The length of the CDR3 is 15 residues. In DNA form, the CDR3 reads TGTGCCAGCAGCTTGGGGGTGAGCTCCTACAATGAGCAGTTCTTC. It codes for CASSLGVSSYNEQFF.

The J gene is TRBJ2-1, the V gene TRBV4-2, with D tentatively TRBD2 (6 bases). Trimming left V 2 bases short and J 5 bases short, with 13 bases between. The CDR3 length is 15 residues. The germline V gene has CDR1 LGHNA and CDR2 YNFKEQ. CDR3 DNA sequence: TGTGCCAGCAGCCAACCAGGCGGGACCGACAATGAGCAGTTCTTC. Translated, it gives CASSQPGGTDNEQFF.

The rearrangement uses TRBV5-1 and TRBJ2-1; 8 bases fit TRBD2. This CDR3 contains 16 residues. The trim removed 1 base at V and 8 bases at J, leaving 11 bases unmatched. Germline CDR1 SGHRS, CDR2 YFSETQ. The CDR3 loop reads CASSLRGRNRGDEQFF. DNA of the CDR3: TGCGCCAGCAGCTTGCGCGGGAGGAATAGAGGAGATGAGCAGTTCTTC.

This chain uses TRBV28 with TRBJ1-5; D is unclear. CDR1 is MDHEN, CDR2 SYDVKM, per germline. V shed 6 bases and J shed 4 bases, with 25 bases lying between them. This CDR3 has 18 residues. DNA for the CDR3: TGTGCCAGCAGATTAAGTAGTCGTACGTGGGCCGGAAATCAGCCCCAGCATTTT. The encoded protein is CASRLSSRTWAGNQPQHF.

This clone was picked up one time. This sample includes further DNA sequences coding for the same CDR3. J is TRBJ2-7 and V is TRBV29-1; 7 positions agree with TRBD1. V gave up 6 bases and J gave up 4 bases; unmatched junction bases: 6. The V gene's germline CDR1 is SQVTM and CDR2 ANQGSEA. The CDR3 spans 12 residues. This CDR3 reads CSVGQASYEQYF. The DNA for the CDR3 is TGCAGCGTAGGACAGGCGTCGTACGAGCAGTACTTC.

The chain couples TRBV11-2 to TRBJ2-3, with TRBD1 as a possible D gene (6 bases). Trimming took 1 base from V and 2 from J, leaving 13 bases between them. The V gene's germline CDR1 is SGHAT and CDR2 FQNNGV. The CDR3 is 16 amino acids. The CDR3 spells CASSLGRQGPTDTQYF. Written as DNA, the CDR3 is TGTGCCAGCAGCTTAGGGAGGCAGGGGCCCACAGATACGCAGTATTTT.

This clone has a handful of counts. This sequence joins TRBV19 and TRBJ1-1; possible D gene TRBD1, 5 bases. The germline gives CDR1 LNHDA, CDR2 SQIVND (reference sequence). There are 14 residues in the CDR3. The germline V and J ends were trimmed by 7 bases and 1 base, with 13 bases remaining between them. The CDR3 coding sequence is TGTGCCAGTACCATCGGGACCGGGAACACTGAAGCTTTCTTT. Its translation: CASTIGTGNTEAFF. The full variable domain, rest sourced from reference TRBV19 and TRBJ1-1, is DGGITQSPKYLFRKEGQNVTLSCEQNLNHDAMYWYRQDPGQGLRLIYYSQIVNDFQKGDIAEGYSVSREKKESFPLTVTSAQKNPTAFYLCASTIGTGNTEAFFGQGTRLTVV.

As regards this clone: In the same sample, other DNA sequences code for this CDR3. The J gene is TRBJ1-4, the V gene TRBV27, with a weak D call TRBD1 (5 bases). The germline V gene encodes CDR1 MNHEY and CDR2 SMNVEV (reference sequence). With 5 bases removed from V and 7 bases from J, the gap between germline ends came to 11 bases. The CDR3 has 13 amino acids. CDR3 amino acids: CASSKRGGEKLFF. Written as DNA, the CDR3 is TGTGCCAGCAGTAAAAGGGGCGGTGAAAAACTGTTTTTT.

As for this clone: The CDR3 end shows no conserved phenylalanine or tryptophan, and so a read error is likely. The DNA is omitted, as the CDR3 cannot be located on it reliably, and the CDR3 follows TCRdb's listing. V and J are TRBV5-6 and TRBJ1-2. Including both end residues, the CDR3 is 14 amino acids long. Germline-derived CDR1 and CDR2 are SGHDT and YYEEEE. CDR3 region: CASSPKHRAAGPFL.